One sample yielded the 26 T cell receptor beta chains listed below, sequenced in a study of preoperative IRX-2 immunotherapy in early breast cancer. As for treatment: preoperative locoregional IRX-2 cytokine immunotherapy. Sequenced by immunoSEQ multiplex PCR; TCRdb stores in-frame clones only, minus some. This repertoire shows tens of thousands of clones, approximately 96% found once; its top ten account for roughly 16%. Sequenced here: tumor tissue, sampled after IRX-2 immunotherapy. These receptors all come from a human donor with breast cancer.

The gene calls are TRBV7-2 and TRBJ2-7; unclear D gene. The V gene lost 0 bases and the J gene lost 3 bases, with 9 bases spanning the gap. Germline CDR1 is SGHTA and CDR2 is FQGNSA. This CDR3 has 14 residues. The CDR3 loop reads CASSLAFSDYEQYF. In nucleotides, the CDR3 is TGTGCCAGCAGCTTAGCCTTCTCAGACTACGAGCAGTACTTC.

The gene calls are TRBV9 and TRBJ1-4, with 7 nucleotides matching TRBD1. V lost 1 base and J lost 7; bases outside the gene matches: 4. CDR3 length equals 14 residues. CDR1 is SGDLS and CDR2 is YYNGEE in the germline V gene. CDR3: CASSVQGEAEKLFF. The CDR3 DNA reads as TGTGCCAGCAGCGTACAGGGGGAGGCTGAAAAACTGTTTTTT.

The J gene is TRBJ2-5, the V gene TRBV7-3, with TRBD2 matching 8 bases. The CDR3 runs 14 residues. The J segment lost 6 bases and the V segment lost 5 bases, leaving 8 bases of the junction unmatched. Germline values: CDR1 SGHTA, CDR2 FQGTGA. Written as DNA, the CDR3 is TGTGCCAGCAGCCGGAGCGGGAGCCGACAGACCCAGTACTTC. Translating gives CASSRSGSRQTQYF.

Only one count was recorded for this clone. J is TRBJ2-3 and V is TRBV19; 12 bases are a match to TRBD1. CDR1 is LNHDA, CDR2 SQIVND, per germline (reference sequence). The CDR3 totals 16 residues. The trim removed 3 bases at V and 6 bases at J, leaving 7 bases unmatched. The CDR3 DNA is TGTGCCAGTAGTATCTCTGGGGGACAGGGGGCGGATACGCAGTATTTT. This encodes CASSISGGQGADTQYF. Full variable domain (remainder filled in from reference TRBV19 and TRBJ2-3): DGGITQSPKYLFRKEGQNVTLSCEQNLNHDAMYWYRQDPGQGLRLIYYSQIVNDFQKGDIAEGYSVSREKKESFPLTVTSAQKNPTAFYLCASSISGGQGADTQYFGPGTRLTVL.

This chain connects TRBV2 to TRBJ1-5; TRBD1 might be the D (6 bases). The V gene's germline CDR1 is SNHLY and CDR2 FYNNEI. This CDR3 comprises 16 residues. The germline V and J ends were trimmed by 4 bases and 2 bases, with 15 bases remaining between them. The CDR3 spells CASSVAGARGNQPQHF. Written as DNA, the CDR3 is TGTGCCAGCAGTGTTGCGGGGGCAAGGGGCAATCAGCCCCAGCATTTT.

The chain couples TRBV19 to TRBJ1-3, with 12 nucleotides matching TRBD1. The CDR3 runs to 16 residues. The V and J ends lost 6 bases and 4 bases, in that order; junction bases with no gene match: 7. Per germline, CDR1 LNHDA and CDR2 SQIVND (reference sequence). The CDR3: CASRAGTGGSGNTIYF. The CDR3 region has the DNA TGTGCCAGTAGGGCTGGGACAGGGGGCTCAGGAAACACCATATATTTT.

The count of this clone is one. V gene TRBV19 combines with J gene TRBJ2-3; D remains ambiguous. There are 11 residues in the CDR3. Trimming removed 6 bases from V and 2 bases from J, with 3 bases in between. CDR1 is LNHDA and CDR2 is SQIVND in the germline V gene (reference sequence). The CDR3 region has the DNA TGTGCCAGTAGCACCACAGATACGCAGTATTTT. This encodes CASSTTDTQYF.

The chain combines TRBV2 with TRBJ2-3, with a weak D call TRBD1 (5 bases). Between the trimmed V and J ends, which lost 8 bases and 2 bases, there was a span of 17 bases. The CDR3 loop spans 15 amino acids. Germline-derived CDR1 and CDR2 are SNHLY and FYNNEI. The CDR3 reads CASCRSTDFTDTQYF. In DNA form, the CDR3 reads TGTGCCAGCTGTAGGTCGACAGACTTCACAGATACGCAGTATTTT.

The genes are TRBV27 and TRBJ1-1; D not resolved. In germline, CDR1 is MNHEY, CDR2 SMNVEV (reference sequence). CDR3 length equals 13 residues. Deletions cut 3 bases from V and 5 bases from J, with 10 bases between. The CDR3 protein is CASSFGVGTEAFF. DNA for the CDR3: TGTGCCAGCAGTTTCGGGGTTGGAACTGAAGCTTTCTTT.

This CDR3 reads CASSISGGADEQYF. DNA of the CDR3: TGCGCCAGCAGCATTAGCGGGGGGGCCGACGAGCAGTACTTC. This chain connects TRBV5-1 to TRBJ2-7; 11 bases line up with TRBD2. Looked up from germline, CDR1 is SGHRS and CDR2 is YFSETQ. The CDR3 is 14 residues long. V was clipped by 4 bases and J by 5 bases; unmatched bases: 5.

Turning to this clone: The junction shows a germline mismatch at one end, possibly a read error. The CDR3 nucleotides read TGTGCCAGCAGTGAAGCGTTGATGGGGGAGGAGGCCTTC. The encoded protein is CASSEALMGEEAF. The genes are TRBV2 and TRBJ1-2, with D perhaps TRBD1 (5 bases). Germline V lookup: CDR1 SNHLY, CDR2 FYNNEI. This CDR3 region has 13 residues.

The V gene is TRBV7-8, the J gene TRBJ2-5; D is undetermined. The CDR3 is 14 residues long. Per germline, CDR1 SGHVS and CDR2 FQNEAQ. Trimming took 2 bases from V and 4 from J, leaving 11 bases between them. The CDR3 region has the DNA TGTGCCAGCAGCTTACAAAGGCCGAGAGAGACCCAGTACTTC. Translation gives CASSLQRPRETQYF.

The V and J genes are TRBV28 and TRBJ1-1; D gene unclear. The germline gives CDR1 MDHEN, CDR2 SYDVKM. The CDR3 length is 14 residues. V was clipped by 4 bases and J by 7 bases, with 16 bases between them. CDR3 residues: CASSSPATGNEAFF. DNA for the CDR3: TGTGCCAGCAGTTCCCCCGCGACTGGGAATGAAGCTTTCTTT.

With respect to this clone: At one of its ends the junction is not consistent with the germline gene, which may arise from a read error. The chain links TRBV19 to TRBJ1-2, with no clear D. The germline gives CDR1 LNHDA, CDR2 SQIVND (reference sequence). The CDR3 is 11 amino acids. This CDR3 is CASSISSQLMF. The CDR3 DNA reads as TGTGCCAGTAGTATTTCTTCCCAACTTATGTTC.

V usage is TRBV7-2 and J usage is TRBJ1-3; TRBD1 might be the D (6 bases). The CDR3 totals 15 residues. Trimming pared 5 bases from V and 7 bases from J, leaving 18 bases between. Germline CDR1 and CDR2: SGHTA and FQGNSA. This chain's CDR3 is CASSENRENWNTIYF. CDR3 DNA sequence: TGTGCCAGCAGCGAAAACAGGGAAAATTGGAACACCATATATTTT.

The V and J genes are TRBV2 and TRBJ2-7; 11 positions match TRBD2. From germline, CDR1 is SNHLY and CDR2 FYNNEI. The CDR3 runs to 15 residues. With 4 bases clipped from V and 4 bases from J, the junction kept 6 bases outside the gene matches. CDR3: CASSASTSGIYEQYF. The CDR3 region has the DNA TGTGCCAGCAGTGCTTCGACTAGCGGGATTTACGAGCAGTACTTC.

V and J are TRBV5-1 and TRBJ1-1; D ambiguous. Germline assignment: CDR1 SGHRS and CDR2 YFSETQ. V lost 5 bases to trimming and J lost 8 bases, with 13 bases between them. This CDR3 contains 12 residues. This CDR3 reads CASSFRPPEAFF. CDR3 coding DNA: TGCGCCAGCAGTTTTCGACCGCCAGAAGCTTTCTTT.

The chain recombines TRBV2 with TRBJ2-7; 14 nucleotides match TRBD2. Per the germline V gene, CDR1 is SNHLY and CDR2 is FYNNEI. Trimming removed 5 bases from V and 7 bases from J; junction bases left unmatched: 4. CDR3 length equals 14 residues. The CDR3 region is CASSRTSGGYEQYF. The CDR3 DNA reads as TGTGCCAGCAGTAGGACTAGCGGGGGGTATGAGCAGTACTTC.

The chain carries TRBV7-8 and TRBJ2-7; D is perhaps TRBD1 (6 bases). This CDR3 contains 13 residues. Germline loops: CDR1 SGHVS, CDR2 FQNEAQ. With 5 bases removed from V and 2 bases from J, the gap between germline ends came to 10 bases. The CDR3 spells CASSPRDTYEQYF. The CDR3 DNA reads TGTGCCAGCAGCCCCCGGGACACCTACGAGCAGTACTTC. The whole variable domain, remainder taken from reference TRBV7-8 and TRBJ2-7, is GAGVSQSPRYKVAKRGQDVALRCDPISGHVSLFWYQQALGQGPEFLTYFQNEAQLDKSGLPSDRFFAERPEGSVSTLKIQRTQQEDSAVYLCASSPRDTYEQYFGPGTRLTVT.

The chain couples TRBV27 to TRBJ2-2, with 12 bases identical to TRBD2. Per germline, CDR1 MNHEY and CDR2 SMNVEV (reference sequence). This CDR3 is built from 15 residues. J lost 7 bases, V lost 6 bases, and 6 bases had no gene match. This CDR3 reads CASRETSGGRGELFF. In DNA, the CDR3 is TGTGCCAGCAGGGAGACTAGCGGGGGACGCGGGGAGCTGTTTTTT.

CDR3 DNA sequence: TGTGCCAGCAGCTTAGTTGGAGGGACCGGCAATACGCAGTATTTT. It yields the protein CASSLVGGTGNTQYF. The chain couples TRBV7-8 to TRBJ2-3, with a possible D match to TRBD2 (6 bases). Germline V lookup: CDR1 SGHVS, CDR2 FQNEAQ. Trimming took off 1 base at V and 7 bases at J, with 15 bases between the two ends. CDR3 size: 15 residues.

The J gene is TRBJ2-1, the V gene TRBV7-9, with 11 bases fitting TRBD2. V gave up 3 bases and J gave up 6 bases; unmatched junction bases: 1. The CDR3 sequence is 14 residues long. Germline-derived CDR1 and CDR2 are SEHNR and FQNEAQ (reference sequence). The CDR3 spells CASSFTSGSNEQFF. For the CDR3, the DNA is TGTGCCAGCAGCTTCACTAGCGGGAGCAATGAGCAGTTCTTC.

The chain has TRBV11-3 and TRBJ2-1; the D gene is possibly TRBD2 (5 bases). CDR1 SGHNT and CDR2 YENEEA come from the germline V gene. V shed 1 base and J shed 5 bases, with 6 bases lying between them. This CDR3 contains 13 residues. The CDR3 region is CASSLGTDNEQFF. In nucleotides, the CDR3 is TGTGCCAGCAGCTTAGGGACTGACAATGAGCAGTTCTTC.

This chain links TRBV6-5 with TRBJ1-2; 7 bases are a match to TRBD1. The length of the CDR3 is 13 residues. V lost 8 bases and J lost 8; bases outside the gene matches: 11. Germline V gene data show CDR1 as MNHEY and CDR2 as SVGAGI. The CDR3 DNA reads TGTGCCAGCTCGACAGGGTCCCCTTGGGGCTACACCTTC. This codes for CASSTGSPWGYTF.

CDR3 sequence (DNA): TGTGCCAGCATCCTGAGCGGGGGGGGAATAAATGAGCAGTTCTTC. Amino acids: CASILSGGGINEQFF. V gene TRBV2 combines with J gene TRBJ2-1; 10 nucleotides match TRBD2. J lost 7 bases, V lost 7 bases, and 10 bases had no gene match. CDR1 and CDR2 from the germline V gene are SNHLY and FYNNEI. The CDR3 length is 15 residues.

The chain links TRBV19 to TRBJ1-5, with D possibly TRBD1 on 5 matching bases. The CDR3 has 13 amino acids. With 7 bases removed from V and 4 bases from J, the gap between germline ends came to 11 bases. Germline V gives CDR1 LNHDA, CDR2 SQIVND (reference sequence). This CDR3 is CASNTGGNQPQHF. The DNA for the CDR3 is TGTGCCAGTAATACTGGGGGGAATCAGCCCCAGCATTTT.